Described below is a single TCR beta chain sequence and its context. No antigen is known for it. The data originate from a study of OX40 agonist ivuxolimab in advanced cancers. Study outcomes and limitations: The authors also found low normalized T-cell clonal expansion in some nonresponders.

Only in-frame clones appear in the TCRdb table, and some are missing; sequencing was by immunoSEQ multiplex PCR. This sample has more than 45,000 clones, with less than 90% found just once. V lost 9 bases, J lost 0 bases, and 3 bases stayed unmatched. The CDR3 consists of 14 residues. Germline CDR1 MNHNS, CDR2 SASEGT. This sequence was found in an adult with an advanced solid tumor such as melanoma, head and neck, liver or kidney cancer. This specimen consisted of CD4+ or CD8+ T cells sorted from blood, obtained in a trial of the OX40 agonist ivuxolimab. The chain combines TRBV6-1 with TRBJ2-2; TRBD1 aligns across 8 bases. CDR3 nucleotide sequence: TGTGCCAGTAAGGACAGGGCGAACACCGGGGAGCTGTTTTTT. It is translated as CASKDRANTGELFF.